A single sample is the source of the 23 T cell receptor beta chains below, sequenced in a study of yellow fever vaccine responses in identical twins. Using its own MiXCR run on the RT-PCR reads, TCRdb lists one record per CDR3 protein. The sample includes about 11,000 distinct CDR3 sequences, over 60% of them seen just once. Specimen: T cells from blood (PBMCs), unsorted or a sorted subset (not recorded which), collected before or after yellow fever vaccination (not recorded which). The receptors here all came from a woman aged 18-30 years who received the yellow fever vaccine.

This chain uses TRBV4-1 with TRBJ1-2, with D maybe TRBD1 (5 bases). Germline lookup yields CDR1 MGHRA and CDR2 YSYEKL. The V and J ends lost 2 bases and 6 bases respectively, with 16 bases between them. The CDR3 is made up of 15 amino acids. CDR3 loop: CASSQKKGRGNGYTF. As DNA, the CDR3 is TGCGCCAGCAGCCAAAAAAAAGGGCGGGGGAATGGCTACACCTTC.

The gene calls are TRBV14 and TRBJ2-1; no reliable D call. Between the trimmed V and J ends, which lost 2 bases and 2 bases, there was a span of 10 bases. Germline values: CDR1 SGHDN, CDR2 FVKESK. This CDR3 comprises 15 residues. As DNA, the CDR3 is TGTGCCAGCAGCCAACGACCAGGAGCCTACAATGAGCAGTTCTTC. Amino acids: CASSQRPGAYNEQFF.

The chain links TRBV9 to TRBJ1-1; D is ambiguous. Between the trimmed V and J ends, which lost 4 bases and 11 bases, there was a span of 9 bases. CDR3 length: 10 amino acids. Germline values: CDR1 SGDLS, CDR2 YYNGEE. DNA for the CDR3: TGTGCCAGCAGCCCAATCGGCGCTTTCTTT. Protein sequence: CASSPIGAFF.

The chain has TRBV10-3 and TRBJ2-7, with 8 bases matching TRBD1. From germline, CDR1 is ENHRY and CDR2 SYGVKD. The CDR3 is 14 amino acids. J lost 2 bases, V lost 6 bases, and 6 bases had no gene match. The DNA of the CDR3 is TGTGCCATCAGCGGACAGGGAAATACCTACGAGCAGTACTTC. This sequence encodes CAISGQGNTYEQYF.

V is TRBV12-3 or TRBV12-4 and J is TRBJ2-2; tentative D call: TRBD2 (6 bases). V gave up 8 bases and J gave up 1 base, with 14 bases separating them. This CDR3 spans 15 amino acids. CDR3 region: CASVLRDENTGELFF. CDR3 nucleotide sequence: TGTGCCAGCGTCCTGCGGGACGAGAACACCGGGGAGCTGTTTTTT.

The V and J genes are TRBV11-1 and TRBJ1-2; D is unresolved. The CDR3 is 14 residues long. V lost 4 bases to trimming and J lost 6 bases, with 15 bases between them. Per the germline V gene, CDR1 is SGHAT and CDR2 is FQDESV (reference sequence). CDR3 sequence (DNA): TGTGCCAGCAGCTCATCCATCCGGGCTCATGGCTACACCTTC. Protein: CASSSSIRAHGYTF.

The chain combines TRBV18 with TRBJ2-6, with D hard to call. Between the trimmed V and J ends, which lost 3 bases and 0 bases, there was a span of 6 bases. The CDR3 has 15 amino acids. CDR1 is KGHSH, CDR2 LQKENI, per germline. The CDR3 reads CASSPGFSGANVLTF. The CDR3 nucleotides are TGTGCCAGCTCACCCGGGTTCTCTGGGGCCAACGTCCTGACTTTC.

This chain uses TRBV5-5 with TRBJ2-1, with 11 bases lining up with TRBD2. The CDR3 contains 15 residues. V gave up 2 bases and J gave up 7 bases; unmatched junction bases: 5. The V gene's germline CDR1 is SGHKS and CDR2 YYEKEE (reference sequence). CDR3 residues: CASSLLAGGPNEQFF. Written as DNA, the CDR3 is TGTGCCAGCAGCTTATTAGCGGGAGGGCCGAATGAGCAGTTCTTC.

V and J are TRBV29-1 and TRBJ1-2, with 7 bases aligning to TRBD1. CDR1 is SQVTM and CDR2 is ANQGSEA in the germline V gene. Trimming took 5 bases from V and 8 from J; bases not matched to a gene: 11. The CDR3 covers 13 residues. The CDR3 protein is CSVPEDRIPGYTF. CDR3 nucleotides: TGCAGCGTTCCCGAGGACAGGATCCCGGGCTACACCTTC.

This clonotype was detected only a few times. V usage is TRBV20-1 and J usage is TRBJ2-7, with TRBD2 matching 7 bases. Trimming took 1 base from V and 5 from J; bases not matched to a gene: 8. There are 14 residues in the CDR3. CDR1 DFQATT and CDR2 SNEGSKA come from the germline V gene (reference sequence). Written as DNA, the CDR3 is TGCAGTGCTAGAGCACAGCGGGGAGCCAACGAGCAGTACTTC. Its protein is CSARAQRGANEQYF.

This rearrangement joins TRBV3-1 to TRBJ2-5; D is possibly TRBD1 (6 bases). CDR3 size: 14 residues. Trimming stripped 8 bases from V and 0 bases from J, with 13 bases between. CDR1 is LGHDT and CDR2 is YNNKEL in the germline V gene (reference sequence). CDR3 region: CASVTTGYQETQYF. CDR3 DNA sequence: TGTGCCAGCGTTACGACAGGATACCAAGAGACCCAGTACTTC.

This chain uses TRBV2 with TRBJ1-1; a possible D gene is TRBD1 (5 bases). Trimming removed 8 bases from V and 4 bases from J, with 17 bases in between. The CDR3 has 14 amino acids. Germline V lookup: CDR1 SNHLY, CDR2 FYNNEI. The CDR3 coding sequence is TGTGCCAGCCCCCTAGGGGCAGGCAGCACTGAAGCTTTCTTT. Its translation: CASPLGAGSTEAFF.

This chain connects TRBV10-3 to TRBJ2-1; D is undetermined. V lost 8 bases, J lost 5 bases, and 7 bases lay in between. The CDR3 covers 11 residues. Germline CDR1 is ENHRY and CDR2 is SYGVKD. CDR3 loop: CAISTHNEQFF. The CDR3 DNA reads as TGTGCCATCTCCACACACAATGAGCAGTTCTTC.

Here the CDR3 DNA reads TGTGCCAGCAGAAGGGACACCGAAAAACTGTTTTTT. Translating gives CASRRDTEKLFF. The chain is built from TRBV2 and TRBJ1-4; D perhaps matches TRBD1 (6 bases). The V gene lost 6 bases and the J gene lost 8 bases, with 10 bases spanning the gap. This CDR3 is built from 12 residues. CDR1 is SNHLY, CDR2 FYNNEI, per germline.

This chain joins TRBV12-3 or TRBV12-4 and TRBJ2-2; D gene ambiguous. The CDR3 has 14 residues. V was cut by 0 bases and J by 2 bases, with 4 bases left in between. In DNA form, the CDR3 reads TGTGCCAGCAGTTTAGCCCCTAACACCGGGGAGCTGTTTTTT. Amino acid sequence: CASSLAPNTGELFF.

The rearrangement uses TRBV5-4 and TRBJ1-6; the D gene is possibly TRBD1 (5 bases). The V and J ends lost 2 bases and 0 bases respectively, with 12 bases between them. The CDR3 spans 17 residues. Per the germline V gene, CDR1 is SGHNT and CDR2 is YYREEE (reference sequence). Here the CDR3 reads CASSFGAGSSYNSPLHF. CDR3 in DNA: TGTGCCAGCAGCTTCGGGGCAGGGAGCTCCTATAATTCACCCCTCCACTTT.

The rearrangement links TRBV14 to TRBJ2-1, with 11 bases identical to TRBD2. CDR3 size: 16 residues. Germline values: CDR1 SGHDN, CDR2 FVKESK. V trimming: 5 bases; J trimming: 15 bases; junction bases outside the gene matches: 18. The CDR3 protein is CASSNNPSGRIPLAFF. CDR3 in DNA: TGTGCCAGCAGCAACAACCCTAGCGGGAGGATCCCACTGGCGTTCTTC.

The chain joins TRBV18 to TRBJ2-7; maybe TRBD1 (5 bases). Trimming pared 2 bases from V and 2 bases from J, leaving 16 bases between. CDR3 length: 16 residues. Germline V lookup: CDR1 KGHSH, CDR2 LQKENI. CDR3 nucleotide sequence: TGTGCCAGCTCACCAGAATTCAGAGACAGCACCTACGAGCAGTACTTC. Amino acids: CASSPEFRDSTYEQYF.

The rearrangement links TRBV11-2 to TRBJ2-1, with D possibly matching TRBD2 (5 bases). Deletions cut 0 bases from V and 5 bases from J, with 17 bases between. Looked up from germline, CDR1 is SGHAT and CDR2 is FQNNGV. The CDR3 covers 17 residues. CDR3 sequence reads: CASSLDLAGLPHNEQFF. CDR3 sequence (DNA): TGTGCCAGCAGCTTAGATCTCGCGGGCCTCCCCCACAATGAGCAGTTCTTC.

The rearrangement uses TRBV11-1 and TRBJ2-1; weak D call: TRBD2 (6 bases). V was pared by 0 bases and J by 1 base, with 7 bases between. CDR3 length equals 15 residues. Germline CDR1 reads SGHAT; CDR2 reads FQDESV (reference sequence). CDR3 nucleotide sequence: TGTGCCAGCAGCTTAGCGGGAGGTTCCTACAATGAGCAGTTCTTC. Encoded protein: CASSLAGGSYNEQFF.

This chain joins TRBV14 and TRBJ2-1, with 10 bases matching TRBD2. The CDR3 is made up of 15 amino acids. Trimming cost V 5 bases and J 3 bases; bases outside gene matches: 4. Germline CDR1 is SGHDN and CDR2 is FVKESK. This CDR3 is CASSLGLASYNEQFF. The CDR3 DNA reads TGTGCCAGCAGCTTGGGACTAGCGAGCTACAATGAGCAGTTCTTC.

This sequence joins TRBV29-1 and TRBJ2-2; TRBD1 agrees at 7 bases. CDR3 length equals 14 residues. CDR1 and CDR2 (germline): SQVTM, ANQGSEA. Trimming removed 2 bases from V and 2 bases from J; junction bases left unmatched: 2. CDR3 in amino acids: CSVERDSNTGELFF. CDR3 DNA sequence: TGCAGCGTTGAAAGGGACAGTAACACCGGGGAGCTGTTTTTT.

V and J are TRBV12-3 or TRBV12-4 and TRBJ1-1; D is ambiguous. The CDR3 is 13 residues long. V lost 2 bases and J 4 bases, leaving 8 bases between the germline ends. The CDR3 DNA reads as TGTGCCAGCAGTTTAAATTTGGGCACTGAAGCTTTCTTT. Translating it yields CASSLNLGTEAFF.